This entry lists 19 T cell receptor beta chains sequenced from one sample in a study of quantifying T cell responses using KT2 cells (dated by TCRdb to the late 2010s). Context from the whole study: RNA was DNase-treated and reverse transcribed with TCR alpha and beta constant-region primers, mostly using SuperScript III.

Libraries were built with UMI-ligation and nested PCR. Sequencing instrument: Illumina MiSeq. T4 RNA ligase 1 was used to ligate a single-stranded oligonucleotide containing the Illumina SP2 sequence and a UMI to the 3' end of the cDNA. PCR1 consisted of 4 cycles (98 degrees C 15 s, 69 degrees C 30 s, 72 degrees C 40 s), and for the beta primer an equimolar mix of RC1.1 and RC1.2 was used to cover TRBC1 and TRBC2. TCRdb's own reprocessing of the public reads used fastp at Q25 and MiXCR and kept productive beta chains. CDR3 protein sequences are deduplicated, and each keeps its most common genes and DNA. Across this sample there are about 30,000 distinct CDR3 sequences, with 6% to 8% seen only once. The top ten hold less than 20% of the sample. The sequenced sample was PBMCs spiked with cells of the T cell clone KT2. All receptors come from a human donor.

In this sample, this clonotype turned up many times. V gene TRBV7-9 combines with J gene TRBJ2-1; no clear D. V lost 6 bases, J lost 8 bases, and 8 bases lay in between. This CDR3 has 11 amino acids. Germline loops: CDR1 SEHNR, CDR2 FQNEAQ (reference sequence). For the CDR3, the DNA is TGTGCCAGCAGTAGGAGCGATGAGCAGTTCTTC. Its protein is CASSRSDEQFF. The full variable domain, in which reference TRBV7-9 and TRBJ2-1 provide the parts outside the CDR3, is DTGVSQNPRHKITKRGQNVTFRCDPISEHNRLYWYRQTLGQGPEFLTYFQNEAQLEKSRLLSDRFSAERPKGSFSTLEIQRTEQGDSAMYLCASSRSDEQFFGPGTRLTVL.

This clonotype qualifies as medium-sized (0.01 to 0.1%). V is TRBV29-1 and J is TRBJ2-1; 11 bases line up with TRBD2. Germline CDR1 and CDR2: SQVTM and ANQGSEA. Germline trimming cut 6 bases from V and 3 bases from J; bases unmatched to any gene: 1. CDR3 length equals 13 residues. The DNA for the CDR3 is TGCAGCGTGGGACTAGCGGACTACAATGAGCAGTTCTTC. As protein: CSVGLADYNEQFF.

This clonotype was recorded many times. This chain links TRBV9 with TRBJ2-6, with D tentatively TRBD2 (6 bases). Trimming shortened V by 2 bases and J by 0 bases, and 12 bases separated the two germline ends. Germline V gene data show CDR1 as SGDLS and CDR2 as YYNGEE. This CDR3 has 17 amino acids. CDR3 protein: CASSVPGTASGANVLTF. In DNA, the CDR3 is TGTGCCAGCAGCGTGCCCGGGACTGCCTCTGGGGCCAACGTCCTGACTTTC.

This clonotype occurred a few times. CDR3 in amino acids: CASSLLQGQPQHF. The CDR3 DNA sequence: TGTGCCAGCAGTTTGCTTCAGGGTCAGCCCCAGCATTTT. This chain links TRBV12-3 or TRBV12-4 with TRBJ1-5, with D possibly being TRBD1 (5 bases). This CDR3 comprises 13 residues. V was trimmed by 3 bases and J by 6 bases, leaving 9 bases between them.

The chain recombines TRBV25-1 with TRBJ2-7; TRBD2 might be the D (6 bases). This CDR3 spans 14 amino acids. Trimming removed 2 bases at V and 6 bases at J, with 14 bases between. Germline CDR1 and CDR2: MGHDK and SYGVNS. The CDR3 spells CASSELRSGSEQYF. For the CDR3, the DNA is TGTGCCAGCAGTGAACTTAGAAGCGGGTCCGAGCAGTACTTC.

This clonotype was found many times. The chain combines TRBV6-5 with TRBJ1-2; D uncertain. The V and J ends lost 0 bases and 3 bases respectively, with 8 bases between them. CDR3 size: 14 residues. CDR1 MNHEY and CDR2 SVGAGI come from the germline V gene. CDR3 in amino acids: CASSYSGTYYGYTF. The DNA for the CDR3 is TGTGCCAGCAGTTACTCAGGCACATACTATGGCTACACCTTC.

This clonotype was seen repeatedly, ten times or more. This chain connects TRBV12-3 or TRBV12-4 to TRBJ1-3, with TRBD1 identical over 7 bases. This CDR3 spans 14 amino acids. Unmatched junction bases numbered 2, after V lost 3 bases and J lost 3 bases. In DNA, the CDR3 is TGTGCCAGCAGTTTGACAGGGAGTGGAAACACCATATATTTT. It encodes CASSLTGSGNTIYF.

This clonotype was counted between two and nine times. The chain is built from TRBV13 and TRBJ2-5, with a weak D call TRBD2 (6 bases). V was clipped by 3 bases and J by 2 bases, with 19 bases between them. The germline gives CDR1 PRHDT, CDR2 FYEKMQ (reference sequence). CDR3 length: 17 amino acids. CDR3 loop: CASSLEALAGPQETQYF. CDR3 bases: TGTGCCAGCAGCTTGGAAGCCCTCGCGGGGCCACAAGAGACCCAGTACTTC.

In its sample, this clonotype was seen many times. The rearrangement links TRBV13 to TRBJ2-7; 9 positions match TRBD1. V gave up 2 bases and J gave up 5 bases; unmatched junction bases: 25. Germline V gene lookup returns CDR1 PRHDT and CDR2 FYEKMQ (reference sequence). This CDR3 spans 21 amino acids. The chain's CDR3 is CASSLTGPRLYSGTGSDEQYF. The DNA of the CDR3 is TGTGCCAGCAGCTTAACCGGGCCGAGGCTCTACTCCGGGACAGGGAGTGACGAGCAGTACTTC.

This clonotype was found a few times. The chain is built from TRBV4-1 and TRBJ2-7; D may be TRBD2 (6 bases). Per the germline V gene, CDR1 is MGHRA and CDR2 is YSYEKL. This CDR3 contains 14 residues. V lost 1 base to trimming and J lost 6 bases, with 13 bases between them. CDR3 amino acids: CASSQVVGTREQYF. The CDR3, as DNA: TGCGCCAGCAGCCAAGTAGTGGGGACTCGCGAGCAGTACTTC.

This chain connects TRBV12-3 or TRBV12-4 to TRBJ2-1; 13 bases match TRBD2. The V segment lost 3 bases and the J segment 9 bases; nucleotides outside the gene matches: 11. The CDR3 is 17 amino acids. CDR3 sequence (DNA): TGTGCCAGCAGTTTGGACAAACTAGCGGGGGGGCTAGGTGAGCAGTTCTTC. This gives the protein CASSLDKLAGGLGEQFF.

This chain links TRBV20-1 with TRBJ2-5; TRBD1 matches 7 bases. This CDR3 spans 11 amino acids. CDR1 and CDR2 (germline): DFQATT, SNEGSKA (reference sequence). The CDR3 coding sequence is TGCCGGACAGGTACTGGAGGGACCCAGTACTTC. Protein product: CRTGTGGTQYF.

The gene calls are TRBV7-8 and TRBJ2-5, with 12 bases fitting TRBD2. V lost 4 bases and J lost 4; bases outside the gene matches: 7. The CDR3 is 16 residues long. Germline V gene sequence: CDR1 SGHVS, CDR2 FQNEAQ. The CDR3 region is CASSSPLAGGTETQYF. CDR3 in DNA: TGTGCCAGCAGCTCCCCGCTAGCGGGAGGGACAGAGACCCAGTACTTC.

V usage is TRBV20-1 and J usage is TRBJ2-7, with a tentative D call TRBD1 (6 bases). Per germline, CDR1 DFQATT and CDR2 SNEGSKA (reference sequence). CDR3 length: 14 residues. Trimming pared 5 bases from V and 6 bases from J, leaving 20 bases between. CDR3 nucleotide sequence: TGCAGTGCTCGTAGGGCAGGGGAATTTCGCGAGCAGTACTTC. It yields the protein CSARRAGEFREQYF.

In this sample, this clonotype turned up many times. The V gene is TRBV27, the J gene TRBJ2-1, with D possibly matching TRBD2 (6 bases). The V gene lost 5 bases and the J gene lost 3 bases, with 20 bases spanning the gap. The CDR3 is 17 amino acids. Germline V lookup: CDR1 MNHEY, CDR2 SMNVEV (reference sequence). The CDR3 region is CASSPGLATEFYNEQFF. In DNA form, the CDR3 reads TGTGCCAGCAGTCCGGGACTTGCGACGGAGTTCTACAATGAGCAGTTCTTC.

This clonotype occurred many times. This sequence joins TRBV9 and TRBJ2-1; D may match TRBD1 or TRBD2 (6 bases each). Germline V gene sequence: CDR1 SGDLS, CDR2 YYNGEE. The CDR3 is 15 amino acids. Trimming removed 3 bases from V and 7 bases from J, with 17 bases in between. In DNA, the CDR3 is TGTGCCAGCAGCGAGTGGGGGGCCTCTTTGAATGAGCAGTTCTTC. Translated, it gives CASSEWGASLNEQFF.

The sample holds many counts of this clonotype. CDR3 protein: CASSYTGGNQPQHF. The CDR3 DNA follows: TGTGCCAGCAGTTATACAGGGGGCAATCAGCCCCAGCATTTT. The gene calls are TRBV6-2 or TRBV6-3 and TRBJ1-5, with 7 positions matching TRBD1. V lost 3 bases to trimming and J lost 2 bases; unmatched junction nucleotides: 1. The CDR3 consists of 14 residues. Germline V CDR1 and CDR2: MNHEY, SVGEGT.

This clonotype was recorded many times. The CDR3 DNA follows: TGTGCCAGCAGCTTAGGCGGTTGGGACAACTCCTACGAGCAGTACTTC. The encoded protein is CASSLGGWDNSYEQYF. The rearrangement links TRBV7-2 to TRBJ2-7; D is possibly TRBD1 (6 bases). V was cut by 1 base and J by 0 bases, with 13 bases left in between. The CDR3 has 16 residues. Germline V gene data show CDR1 as SGHTA and CDR2 as FQGNSA. Drawing the rest from reference TRBV7-2 and TRBJ2-7, the complete variable domain is GAGVSQSPSNKVTEKGKDVELRCDPISGHTALYWYRQSLGQGLEFLIYFQGNSAPDKSGLPSDRFSAERTGGSVSTLTIQRTQQEDSAVYLCASSLGGWDNSYEQYFGPGTRLTVT.

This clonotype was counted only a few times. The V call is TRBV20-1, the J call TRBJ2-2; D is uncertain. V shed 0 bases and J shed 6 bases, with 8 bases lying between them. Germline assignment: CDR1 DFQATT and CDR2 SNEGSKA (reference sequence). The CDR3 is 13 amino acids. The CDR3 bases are TGCAGTGCTAGAGATTCCATCTCCGGGGAGCTGTTTTTT. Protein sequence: CSARDSISGELFF.